The source of this T cell receptor (beta chain) is a study of OX40 agonist ivuxolimab in advanced cancers. For the study at large: Prior anti-PD-1, anti-PD-L1 or anti-CTLA-4 therapy did not bar entry, and 30% to 40% had some. Three patients responded partially, comprising one with hepatocellular carcinoma and two with cutaneous melanoma. Whole-study results and caveats: Partly responding patients at 0.1-3.0 mg/kg showed some of the smallest clonal expansion. In general, CD8+ T cells held more expanded clones than CD4+ did, on average.

As to this clone: Its antigen is not known.

The data were produced by immunoSEQ multiplex PCR, yet TCRdb's version contains in-frame clones alone and is incomplete. The sample lists about 120,000 clones; roughly 95% were seen once. The CDR3 totals 16 residues. Germline lookup yields CDR1 SGHVS and CDR2 FQNEAQ. Trimming pared 5 bases from V and 8 bases from J, leaving 22 bases between. The receptor comes from an adult with an advanced solid tumor such as melanoma, head and neck, liver or kidney cancer. The chain joins TRBV7-8 to TRBJ2-1, with a weak D call TRBD2 (6 bases). The sample consisted of CD4+ or CD8+ T cells sorted from blood, taken in a trial of the OX40 agonist ivuxolimab. CDR3 bases: TGTGCCAGCAGCCATCCCTCTGGGGTGCGGAGGGATGAGCAGTTCTTC. Translation: CASSHPSGVRRDEQFF.